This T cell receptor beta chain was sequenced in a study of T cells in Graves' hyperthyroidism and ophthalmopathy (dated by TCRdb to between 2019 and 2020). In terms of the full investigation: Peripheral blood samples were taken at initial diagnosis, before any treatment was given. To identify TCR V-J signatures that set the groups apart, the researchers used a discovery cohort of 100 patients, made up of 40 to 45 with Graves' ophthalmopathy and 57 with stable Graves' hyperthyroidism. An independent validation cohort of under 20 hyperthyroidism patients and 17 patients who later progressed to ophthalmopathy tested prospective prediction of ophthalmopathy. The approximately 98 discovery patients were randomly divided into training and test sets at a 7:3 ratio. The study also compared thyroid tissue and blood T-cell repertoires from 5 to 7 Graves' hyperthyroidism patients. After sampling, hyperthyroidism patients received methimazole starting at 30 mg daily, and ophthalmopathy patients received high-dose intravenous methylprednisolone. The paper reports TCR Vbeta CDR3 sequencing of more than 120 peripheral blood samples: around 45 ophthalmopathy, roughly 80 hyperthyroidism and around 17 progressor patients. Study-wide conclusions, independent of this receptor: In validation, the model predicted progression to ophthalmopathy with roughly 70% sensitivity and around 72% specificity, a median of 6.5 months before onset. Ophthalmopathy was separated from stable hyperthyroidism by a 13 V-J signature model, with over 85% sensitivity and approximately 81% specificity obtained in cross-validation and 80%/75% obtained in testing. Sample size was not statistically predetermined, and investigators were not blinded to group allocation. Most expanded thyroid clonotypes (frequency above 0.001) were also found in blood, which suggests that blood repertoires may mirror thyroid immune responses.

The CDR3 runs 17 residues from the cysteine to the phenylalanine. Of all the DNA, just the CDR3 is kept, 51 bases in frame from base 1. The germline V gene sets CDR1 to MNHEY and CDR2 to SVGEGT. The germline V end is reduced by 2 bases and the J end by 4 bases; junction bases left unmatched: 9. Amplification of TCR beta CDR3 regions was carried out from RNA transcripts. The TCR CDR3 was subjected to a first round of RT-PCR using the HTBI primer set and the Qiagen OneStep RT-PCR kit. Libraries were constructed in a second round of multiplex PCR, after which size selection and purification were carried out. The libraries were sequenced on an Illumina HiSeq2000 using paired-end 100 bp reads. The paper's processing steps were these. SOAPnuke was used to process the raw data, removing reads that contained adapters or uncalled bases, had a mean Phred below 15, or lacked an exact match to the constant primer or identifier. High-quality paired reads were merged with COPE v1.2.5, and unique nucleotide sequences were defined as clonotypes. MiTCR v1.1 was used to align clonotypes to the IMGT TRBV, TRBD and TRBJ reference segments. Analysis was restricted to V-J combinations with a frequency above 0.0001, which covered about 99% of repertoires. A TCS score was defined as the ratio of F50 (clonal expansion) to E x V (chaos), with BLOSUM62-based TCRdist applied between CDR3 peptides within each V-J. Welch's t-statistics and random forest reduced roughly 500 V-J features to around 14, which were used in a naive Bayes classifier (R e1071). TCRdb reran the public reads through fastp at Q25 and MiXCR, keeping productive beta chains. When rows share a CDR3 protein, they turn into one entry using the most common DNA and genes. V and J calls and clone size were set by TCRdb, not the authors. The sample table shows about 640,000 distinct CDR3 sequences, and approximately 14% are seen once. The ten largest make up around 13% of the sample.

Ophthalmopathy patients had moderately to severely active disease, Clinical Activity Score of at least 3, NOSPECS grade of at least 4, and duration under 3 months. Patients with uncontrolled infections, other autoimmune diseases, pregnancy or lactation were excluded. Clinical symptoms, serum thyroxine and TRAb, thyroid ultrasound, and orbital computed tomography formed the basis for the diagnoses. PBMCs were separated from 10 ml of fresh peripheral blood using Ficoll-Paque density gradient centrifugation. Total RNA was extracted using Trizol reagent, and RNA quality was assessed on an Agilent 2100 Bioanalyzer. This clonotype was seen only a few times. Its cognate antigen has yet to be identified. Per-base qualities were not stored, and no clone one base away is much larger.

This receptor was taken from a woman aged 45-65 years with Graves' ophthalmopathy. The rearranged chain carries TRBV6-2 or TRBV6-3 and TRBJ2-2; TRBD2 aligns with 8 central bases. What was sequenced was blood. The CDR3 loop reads CASSYPVWTSSTGELFF. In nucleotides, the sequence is TGTGCCAGCAGTTACCCCGTATGGACTAGCAGCACCGGGGAGCTGTTTTTT.